These 2 T cell receptor beta chains originate from one sample sequenced in a study of CD8+ T cells in alopecia areata. RNA was extracted and reverse transcribed into cDNA as the sequencing template. The protocol was immunoSEQ multiplex PCR, while the TCRdb copy is restricted to in-frame clones and leaves out a portion. The sample has 65,000 to 95,000 clones; just over 50% are singletons. The sample consisted of NKG2D-high CD8+ T cells sorted from blood. The receptors come from a human donor with alopecia areata.

This clone was counted only a few times. This chain uses TRBV23-1 with TRBJ2-5; no definite D call. TRBV23-1 is assigned to the ORF class and has an uncertain function. Trimming left V 6 bases short and J 0 bases short, with 8 bases between. The CDR3 consists of 13 residues. CDR3 bases: TGCGCCAGCAGCGGGCTAAACCAAGAGACCCAGTACTTC. Amino acid sequence: CASSGLNQETQYF.

Concerning this clone: Other DNA sequences in the same sample also yield this CDR3. The chain employs TRBV29-1 and TRBJ1-1; no clear D. The CDR3 totals 10 residues. CDR1 and CDR2 from the germline V gene are SQVTM and ANQGSEA. The ends were cut back, 4 bases at V and 5 bases at J, with 5 bases in the middle. The CDR3 DNA reads as TGCAGCGTTGGCGGAACTGAAGCTTTCTTT. Its translation is CSVGGTEAFF.